This T cell receptor (beta chain) is from a study of cytomegalovirus exposure and HLA in healthy donors. On this clone itself: Antigen specificity is unknown.

Findings and caveats of the study: Later analysis associated a missense DCLRE1C variant with TCR beta V- and J-gene trimming. A later analysis, which compared TCR beta chains of equal frequency, found the HLA-associated ones more clonally expanded. High specificity and sensitivity for cytomegalovirus status were reported for the classifier.

PCR employed 60 Vbeta and 13 Jbeta primers. Sequencing used immunoSEQ multiplex PCR; TCRdb keeps in-frame clones, though not all of them. The table lists just over 150,000 clones, around 74% of them singletons. V lost 10 bases and J lost 5, with 14 bases in between. The CDR3 runs 12 residues. Germline CDR1 and CDR2: LNHDA and SQIVND (reference sequence). This TCR was recovered from a woman aged 30 to 39 in good health and CMV-seronegative. Sequencing used PBMCs. The J gene is TRBJ1-2, the V gene TRBV19; a possible D gene is TRBD1 (6 bases). In nucleotides, the CDR3 is TGTGCCATAGGAACAGGGACGTATGGCTACACCTTC. Its translation is CAIGTGTYGYTF.